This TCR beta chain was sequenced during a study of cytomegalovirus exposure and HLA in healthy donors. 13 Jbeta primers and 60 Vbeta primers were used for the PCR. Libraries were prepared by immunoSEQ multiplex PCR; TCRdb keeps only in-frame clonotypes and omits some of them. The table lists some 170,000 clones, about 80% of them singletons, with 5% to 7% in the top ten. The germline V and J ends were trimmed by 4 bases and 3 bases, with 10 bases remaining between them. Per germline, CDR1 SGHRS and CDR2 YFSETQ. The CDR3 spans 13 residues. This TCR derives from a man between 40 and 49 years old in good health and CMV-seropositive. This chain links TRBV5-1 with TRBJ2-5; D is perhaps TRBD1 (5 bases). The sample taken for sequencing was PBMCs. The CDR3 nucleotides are TGCGCCAGCAGCCTATTAGGGGAAGAGACCCAGTACTTC. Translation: CASSLLGEETQYF.